Reported below is one T cell receptor (beta chain). Antigen specificity is unknown. Amplification used 60 Vbeta primers and 13 Jbeta primers. Assay: immunoSEQ multiplex PCR; the TCRdb copy retains only in-frame clones and omits some. Of under 200,000 clones detected, over 65% appear once; the ten largest clones hold over 2%. CDR3 length: 15 amino acids. V lost 4 bases to trimming and J lost 5 bases; unmatched junction nucleotides: 12. Germline V gene sequence: CDR1 SGHNT, CDR2 YYREEE (reference sequence). The record originates from a study of cytomegalovirus exposure and HLA in healthy donors. Background on the study: The Caucasian-associated ancestry cluster contained more than 75% of the 300 to 450 genotyped donors.

Overall study results and limits: Researchers reported in a later analysis that a missense DCLRE1C variant was tied to TCR beta V- and J-gene trimming. Information on immune exposure was restricted to one variable (CMV serostatus). Reportedly, TCR beta sequences accurately predicted HLA-A and HLA-B alleles in most subjects.

The specimen sequenced was PBMCs. This rearrangement joins TRBV5-4 to TRBJ2-7, with 7 bases lining up with TRBD1. The clonotype was recovered from a man aged 60 to 75 in good health and CMV-seronegative. CDR3 coding DNA: TGTGCCAGCAGCCCGGGACAGCGCGGAGAGGACGAGCAGTACTTC. Translated: CASSPGQRGEDEQYF.